A single sample gave rise to the 22 T cell receptor beta chains below, sequenced in a study of blood T cell repertoires in COVID-19. Data came from immunoSEQ multiplex PCR; TCRdb stores just in-frame clones and leaves some out. In the table there are around 190,000 clones, around 77% of which are singletons. Sequencing was done on a sample of peripheral blood. The source is a man between 65 and 85 years old with active or convalescent COVID-19.

V gene TRBV20-1 combines with J gene TRBJ2-7; D not resolved. The length of the CDR3 is 11 residues. Germline V lookup: CDR1 DFQATT, CDR2 SNEGSKA (reference sequence). V lost 0 bases to trimming and J lost 3 bases, with 3 bases between them. The CDR3 region is CSARDYYEQYF. The CDR3 DNA sequence: TGCAGTGCTAGAGACTACTACGAGCAGTACTTC.

The V call is TRBV18, the J call TRBJ2-7; 7 bases line up with TRBD2. Germline CDR1 and CDR2: KGHSH and LQKENI. Trimming at V came to 6 bases and at J to 5 bases, leaving 13 bases not matched to a gene. This CDR3 spans 15 amino acids. The CDR3 loop reads CASSSQSGTMDEQYF. In nucleotides, the CDR3 is TGTGCCAGCTCGTCACAAAGTGGGACTATGGACGAGCAGTACTTC. The variable domain in full, with the rest retrieved from reference TRBV18 and TRBJ2-7, is NAGVMQNPRHLVRRRGQEARLRCSPMKGHSHVYWYRQLPEEGLKFMVYLQKENIIDESGMPKERFSAEFPKEGPSILRIQQVVRGDSAAYFCASSSQSGTMDEQYFGPGTRLTVT.

V gene TRBV30 combines with J gene TRBJ2-3; 10 bases map to TRBD2. The germline gives CDR1 GTSNPN, CDR2 SVGIG (reference sequence). V lost 3 bases and J lost 4; bases outside the gene matches: 10. The CDR3 runs to 16 residues. CDR3 bases: TGTGCCTGGAGGGGTAGGAGCGGGAGGGCGGCAGATACGCAGTATTTT. The encoded protein is CAWRGRSGRAADTQYF. The variable domain in full, with the rest retrieved from reference TRBV30 and TRBJ2-3, is SQTIHQWPATLVQPVGSPLSLECTVEGTSNPNLYWYRQAAGRGLQLLFYSVGIGQISSEVPQNLSASRPQDRQFILSSKKLLLSDSGFYLCAWRGRSGRAADTQYFGPGTRLTVL.

This clone was detected only a few times. The rearrangement joins TRBV30 to TRBJ1-4; D possibly corresponds to TRBD1 (5 bases). Between the trimmed V and J ends, which lost 1 base and 8 bases, there was a span of 8 bases. The CDR3 has 12 amino acids. CDR1 is GTSNPN, CDR2 SVGIG, per germline (reference sequence). The CDR3 DNA reads as TGTGCCTGGAGTGGACAGCAGGAAAAACTGTTTTTT. Protein: CAWSGQQEKLFF.

The chain links TRBV3-1 (or the pseudogene TRBV3-2) to TRBJ1-1; 9 bases agree with TRBD1. V lost 4 bases and J lost 6; bases outside the gene matches: 9. The germline V gene has CDR1 LGHDT and CDR2 YNNKEL (reference sequence). The CDR3 has 15 amino acids. CDR3 in amino acids: CASSPVATGGAEAFF. CDR3 in DNA: TGTGCCAGCAGCCCCGTGGCGACAGGGGGGGCTGAAGCTTTCTTT.

CDR3 sequence reads: CASSLPTGGHYEQYF. As DNA, the CDR3 is TGTGCCAGCAGCTTGCCGACAGGGGGGCACTACGAGCAGTACTTC. V and J are TRBV7-9 and TRBJ2-7, with 9 bases matching TRBD1. J lost 3 bases, V lost 3 bases, and 6 bases had no gene match. Germline CDR1 reads SEHNR; CDR2 reads FQNEAQ (reference sequence). CDR3 length: 15 residues. The whole variable domain, remainder taken from reference TRBV7-9 and TRBJ2-7, is DTGVSQNPRHKITKRGQNVTFRCDPISEHNRLYWYRQTLGQGPEFLTYFQNEAQLEKSRLLSDRFSAERPKGSFSTLEIQRTEQGDSAMYLCASSLPTGGHYEQYFGPGTRLTVT.

This clone has more than one count but fewer than ten. The genes are TRBV14 and TRBJ2-5, with 9 bases fitting TRBD1. Per the germline V gene, CDR1 is SGHDN and CDR2 is FVKESK. This CDR3 is built from 16 residues. The V gene end was trimmed by 4 bases and the J gene end by 7 bases; junction bases not matched to a gene: 13. CDR3 in DNA: TGTGCCAGCAGCCCCAACGCCGGGACAGGGATGGGGACCCAGTACTTC. It is translated as CASSPNAGTGMGTQYF. Combining the CDR3 with reference TRBV14 and TRBJ2-5 gives the whole variable domain EAGVTQFPSHSVIEKGQTVTLRCDPISGHDNLYWYRRVMGKEIKFLLHFVKESKQDESGMPNNRFLAERTGGTYSTLKVQPAELEDSGVYFCASSPNAGTGMGTQYFGPGTRLLVL.

This chain uses TRBV6-5 with TRBJ2-3, with TRBD2 as a possible D gene (5 bases). The CDR3 loop spans 15 amino acids. CDR1 and CDR2 (germline): MNHEY, SVGAGI. V lost 0 bases and J lost 0, with 7 bases in between. CDR3: CASSYSGISTDTQYF. In DNA form, the CDR3 reads TGTGCCAGCAGTTACTCCGGGATTAGCACAGATACGCAGTATTTT.

The rearrangement joins TRBV10-1 to TRBJ1-1; 8 bases agree with TRBD1. The junction had 3 bases not matched to a gene; V was cut back by 8 bases and J by 1 base. From germline, CDR1 is WNHNN and CDR2 SYGVQD (reference sequence). This CDR3 spans 13 amino acids. The CDR3 sequence is CASGGQGNTEAFF. As DNA, the CDR3 is TGCGCCAGCGGAGGACAGGGGAACACTGAAGCTTTCTTT.

J is TRBJ1-1 and V is TRBV7-9, with D possibly TRBD1 on 6 matching bases. This CDR3 has 14 amino acids. CDR1 is SEHNR, CDR2 FQNEAQ, per germline (reference sequence). Trimming removed 4 bases from V and 3 bases from J, with 12 bases in between. CDR3 nucleotide sequence: TGTGCCAGCAGCTGGCAGGGGAGGGACACTGAAGCTTTCTTT. Its protein product is CASSWQGRDTEAFF.

The chain is built from TRBV7-2 and TRBJ2-2; 11 bases line up with TRBD2. V was pared by 1 base and J by 5 bases, with 0 bases of the junction left unmatched. This CDR3 has 15 amino acids. Germline lookup yields CDR1 SGHTA and CDR2 FQGNSA. The CDR3 loop reads CASSLVAGGTGELFF. In DNA, the CDR3 is TGTGCCAGCAGCTTAGTAGCGGGGGGGACCGGGGAGCTGTTTTTT.

This clone was seen just once. One end of the junction does not line up with germline, which may come from a read error. V usage is TRBV28 and J usage is TRBJ2-1, with D perhaps TRBD1 (5 bases). This CDR3 has 12 amino acids. Germline-derived CDR1 and CDR2 are MDHEN and SYDVKM. The CDR3 DNA sequence: TGTGCCAGCAGTTTATCGGACAAGGAGCAGTTCTTC. This encodes CASSLSDKEQFF.

The chain is built from TRBV12-3 or TRBV12-4 and TRBJ1-1; D uncertain. CDR3 length equals 12 residues. The V and J ends lost 1 base and 7 bases respectively, with 7 bases between them. CDR3 DNA sequence: TGTGCCAGCAGTTTAGGAGAGAGTGAAGCTTTCTTT. It specifies CASSLGESEAFF.

This sequence joins TRBV4-3 and TRBJ2-1, with a possible D match to TRBD2 (5 bases). V lost 1 base to trimming and J lost 0 bases, with 13 bases between them. Germline V gene data show CDR1 as LGHNA and CDR2 as YSLEER. The CDR3 covers 17 residues. The CDR3 sequence is CASSQALAGSSYNEQFF. The CDR3 coding sequence is TGCGCCAGCAGCCAAGCCCTAGCCGGAAGCTCCTACAATGAGCAGTTCTTC.

The rearrangement joins TRBV6-1 to TRBJ1-2; D may be TRBD1 (6 bases). Trimming pared 2 bases from V and 5 bases from J, leaving 15 bases between. The CDR3 contains 15 residues. Germline CDR1 reads MNHNS; CDR2 reads SASEGT. The CDR3 sequence is CASSEKGRGGYGYTF. The DNA for the CDR3 is TGTGCCAGCAGTGAAAAGGGCAGGGGCGGTTATGGCTACACCTTC.

The gene calls are TRBV7-9 and TRBJ1-1; D possibly corresponds to TRBD1 (5 bases). This CDR3 region has 16 residues. Germline CDR1 SEHNR, CDR2 FQNEAQ (reference sequence). V shed 3 bases and J shed 5 bases, with 19 bases lying between them. The CDR3 here is CASSFSKGEGGTEAFF. CDR3 DNA sequence: TGTGCCAGCAGCTTTTCTAAAGGGGAGGGAGGAACTGAAGCTTTCTTT.

This rearrangement joins TRBV18 to TRBJ2-5; possibly TRBD1 for D (6 bases). This CDR3 spans 18 amino acids. Between the trimmed V and J ends, which lost 2 bases and 4 bases, there was a span of 23 bases. Germline V gene lookup returns CDR1 KGHSH and CDR2 LQKENI. CDR3 in DNA: TGTGCCAGCTCACCAAGCAAGAACAGGGCGGTTATGGGAGAGACCCAGTACTTC. It is translated as CASSPSKNRAVMGETQYF.

V gene TRBV7-9 combines with J gene TRBJ2-1; 7 bases are shared with TRBD2. Trimming at V came to 3 bases and at J to 3 bases, leaving 14 bases not matched to a gene. Germline CDR1 and CDR2: SEHNR and FQNEAQ (reference sequence). CDR3 size: 18 residues. The CDR3 loop reads CASSLSMDPGGVYNEQFF. DNA for the CDR3: TGTGCCAGCAGCTTGTCTATGGATCCGGGGGGAGTCTACAATGAGCAGTTCTTC.

The chain links TRBV12-3 or TRBV12-4 to TRBJ1-1; D is ambiguous. This CDR3 region has 13 residues. The V end was cut by 10 bases, the J end by 1 base, with 13 bases between. The CDR3 bases are TGTGCCACTCAGGTTGTTTCGAACACTGAAGCTTTCTTT. It encodes CATQVVSNTEAFF.

This chain links TRBV30 with TRBJ1-1; D gene uncertain. Germline CDR1 and CDR2: GTSNPN and SVGIG (reference sequence). The CDR3 is 13 amino acids. V lost 3 bases to trimming and J lost 1 base, with 9 bases between them. CDR3 DNA sequence: TGTGCCTGGAGCCCGCGGAGGAACACTGAAGCTTTCTTT. Protein sequence: CAWSPRRNTEAFF.

This chain links TRBV4-3 with TRBJ1-2; 9 nucleotides match TRBD1. J lost 4 bases, V lost 0 bases, and 6 bases had no gene match. The CDR3 sequence is 16 residues long. Germline values: CDR1 LGHNA, CDR2 YSLEER. For the CDR3, the DNA is TGCGCCAGCAGCCAAGACCGTCGGACAGGGGCCTATGGCTACACCTTC. Encoded protein: CASSQDRRTGAYGYTF.

The chain has TRBV19 and TRBJ1-5; TRBD1 might be the D (5 bases). The V end was cut by 5 bases, the J end by 6 bases, with 11 bases between. There are 13 residues in the CDR3. Germline V CDR1 and CDR2: LNHDA, SQIVND (reference sequence). Here the CDR3 DNA reads TGTGCCAGTAGTCCTGGGGGGGGTCAGCCCCAGCATTTT. Protein: CASSPGGGQPQHF. The full variable domain, in which reference TRBV19 and TRBJ1-5 provide the parts outside the CDR3, is DGGITQSPKYLFRKEGQNVTLSCEQNLNHDAMYWYRQDPGQGLRLIYYSQIVNDFQKGDIAEGYSVSREKKESFPLTVTSAQKNPTAFYLCASSPGGGQPQHFGDGTRLSIL.